Sequencing of this T cell receptor beta chain was carried out in a study of CD8+ T cells in alopecia areata. Investigators isolated RNA and reverse transcribed it into cDNA to act as the sequencing template. Method: immunoSEQ multiplex PCR; TCRdb's copy keeps in-frame clones and lacks some. This sample has roughly 230,000 clones, with approximately 45% found just once. Treatment reported: oral pan-JAK inhibitor, 5-10 mg twice daily. Germline V gene data show CDR1 as SEHNR and CDR2 as FQNEAQ (reference sequence). The CDR3 is 15 residues long. V lost 5 bases and J lost 0, with 12 bases in between. The V and J genes are TRBV7-9 and TRBJ2-3; D possibly corresponds to TRBD2 (6 bases). The material sequenced was CD4+ T cells sorted from blood, taken between weeks 36 and 40, from a patient treated with tofacitinib. This sequence originates from a human donor with alopecia areata. The CDR3 region is CASSPLAVSTDTQYF. For the CDR3, the DNA is TGTGCCAGCAGCCCACTAGCCGTTAGCACAGATACGCAGTATTTT.